The clone carrying this TCR beta chain was counted a single time. Its matching antigen is unknown. The data derive from a study of vaccination effects on CD4 cells after COVID-19. Overall study context: Subjects were given two BNT162b2 or mRNA-1273 vaccine doses. Regarding the study as a whole: In the late period after vaccination, infection- and vaccine-induced clones contracted markedly.

After less than twelve days in culture, the CD4+ T cells were isolated. CDR1 and CDR2 from the germline V gene are LGHDT and YNNKEL (reference sequence). With 2 bases removed from V and 2 bases from J, the gap between germline ends came to 5 bases. The CDR3 loop spans 13 amino acids. Method: immunoSEQ multiplex PCR; TCRdb's copy keeps in-frame clones and lacks some. The data hold under 60,000 clones, with approximately 65% observed a single time. The specimen was CD4+ T cells from PBMCs cultured without peptide, collected before COVID-19 vaccination. The TCR comes from a human donor who received a COVID-19 vaccine. The gene calls are TRBV3-1 (or the pseudogene TRBV3-2) and TRBJ2-3; D is unclear. This CDR3 reads CASSQRHTDTQYF. In DNA form, the CDR3 reads TGTGCCAGCAGCCAAAGACACACAGATACGCAGTATTTT.